The rows below give T cell receptor beta chains drawn from one sample of a study of blood T cells in healthy people across ages. TCRdb independently ran MiXCR on the 5' RACE reads; one entry per CDR3 protein. Of 500,000 to 550,000 distinct CDR3 sequences in the sample, less than 25% are singletons; the top ten hold just over 8.5%. The sample also formed part of further work on T cells of mothers and their children.

Sequenced: blood. The receptor set was obtained from a boy aged 5-17 years in good health. The CDR3 runs from the conserved cysteine through the conserved F or W. D genes are given only for firm matches. Clone size appears in some rows only: once, few, many, or a class for an expanded clone.

cdr3_nt cdr3_aa d_call v_call cdr3_length clone_size j_call
TGTGCCAGCAGTTTAGCGGGGTCTAACTCACCCCTCCACTTT CASSLAGSNSPLHF . TRBV12-3/TRBV12-4 14 few TRBJ1-6
TGCAGTGCTAGAGATTTCTCTAGTGATATGTCCAATGAGCAGTTCTTC CSARDFSSDMSNEQFF . TRBV20-1 16 . TRBJ2-1
TGTGCCAGCAGCCGCGACAGGGATGGATCCTACGAGCAGTCCTTC CASSRDRDGSYEQSF TRBD1 TRBV5-6 15 few TRBJ2-7
TGCGCCAGCAGCTTGATGGACAGGGACTATGGCTACACCTTC CASSLMDRDYGYTF TRBD1 TRBV5-1 14 few TRBJ1-2
TGTGCCAGCAGCTTAGGTGGTCGTCTGAACACTGAAGCTTTCTTT CASSLGGRLNTEAFF . TRBV7-2 15 . TRBJ1-1
TGCGCCAGCAGCCAAGAGGCTAGCGGATACTTCTACGAGCAGTACTTC CASSQEASGYFYEQYF TRBD2 TRBV4-1 16 few TRBJ2-7
TGTGCCAGCAGCTTAGCCGAGGGCAGCTTTCAGCCCCAGCATTTT CASSLAEGSFQPQHF . TRBV7-8 15 few TRBJ1-5
TGTGCCAGCATCAGGGTTTATAGCAATCAGCCCCAGCATTTT CASIRVYSNQPQHF . TRBV28 14 . TRBJ1-5
TGTGCCAGCAGCTCCCACGGAAGAGAGACCCAGTACTTC CASSSHGRETQYF . TRBV7-8 13 . TRBJ2-5
TGTGCCAGCAGTTACGAACAGTGGAGATACAATGAGCAGTTCTTC CASSYEQWRYNEQFF . TRBV6-2/TRBV6-3 15 . TRBJ2-1
TGCGCCAGCAGCCAAGATCCCTCTCCGCCCAGCACAGATACGCAGTATTTT CASSQDPSPPSTDTQYF . TRBV4-3 17 . TRBJ2-3
TGTGCCATCAGTGAGTCTGGGACAGGGGGCACGTACCAAGAGACCCAGTACTTC CAISESGTGGTYQETQYF TRBD1 TRBV10-3 18 . TRBJ2-5
TGTGCCAGCAGCTTGCTACCCTACGAGCAGTACTTC CASSLLPYEQYF . TRBV7-9 12 few TRBJ2-7
TGTGCCAGCAGTCGATGGACAGGGGGGGAGACCCAGTACTTC CASSRWTGGETQYF TRBD1 TRBV6-5 14 . TRBJ2-5
TGTGCCAGCAGTCGCTTACCCCGAAATCGGTCTAACTATGGCTACACCTTC CASSRLPRNRSNYGYTF . TRBV28 17 . TRBJ1-2
TGTGCCAGCAGCTTAGGGACTAGCGGGAAGGATGAGCAGTTCTTC CASSLGTSGKDEQFF TRBD2 TRBV7-2 15 . TRBJ2-1
TGTGCCAGCAGTTACTCGGGGGTCAGGCAGCCCCAGCATTTT CASSYSGVRQPQHF . TRBV6-2/TRBV6-3 14 . TRBJ1-5
TGTGCCAGCAGCTTAGTATATGGACAGGGCATAATGGATGAGCAGTTCTTC CASSLVYGQGIMDEQFF TRBD1 TRBV11-2 17 . TRBJ2-1
TGTGCCACCAGCAGACGAAGGGACAACCTTAACCAAGAGACCCAGTACTTC CATSRRRDNLNQETQYF . TRBV15 17 . TRBJ2-5
TGTGCCAGCAGTTTGTGGGGAAGACAGGGGAAAAACACTGAAGCTTTCTTT CASSLWGRQGKNTEAFF TRBD1 TRBV12-3/TRBV12-4 17 few TRBJ1-1
TGTGCCAGCAGCGTAGCTCCCGTTAACACTGAAGCTTTCTTT CASSVAPVNTEAFF . TRBV9 14 . TRBJ1-1